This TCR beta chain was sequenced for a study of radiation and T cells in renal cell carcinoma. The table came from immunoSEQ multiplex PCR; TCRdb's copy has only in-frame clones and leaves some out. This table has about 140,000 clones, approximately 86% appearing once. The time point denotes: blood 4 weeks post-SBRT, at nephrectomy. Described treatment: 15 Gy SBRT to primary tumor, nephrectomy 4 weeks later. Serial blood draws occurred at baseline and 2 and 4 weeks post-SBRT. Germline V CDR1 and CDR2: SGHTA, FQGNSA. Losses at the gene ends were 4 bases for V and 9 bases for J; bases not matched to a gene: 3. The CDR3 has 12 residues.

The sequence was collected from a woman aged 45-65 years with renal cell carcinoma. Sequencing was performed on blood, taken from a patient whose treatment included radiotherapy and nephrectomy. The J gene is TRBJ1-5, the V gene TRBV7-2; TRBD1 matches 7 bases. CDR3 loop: CASSSGGWPQHF. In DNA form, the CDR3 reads TGTGCCAGCAGCTCAGGGGGGTGGCCCCAGCATTTT.